This T cell receptor (beta chain) was found in a study of T cell responses to AZD1222 COVID-19 vaccine. Study results and limitations: White British donors predominated, females outnumbered males, and clonal diversity was possibly underestimated. Spike was spanned by vaccine-associated CD4 TCRs, which were dominant at 160-218 and 743-854. Repertoires in all cases were sampled only once the peak T cell response had passed.

This CDR3 region has 15 residues. The germline V and J ends were trimmed by 5 bases and 4 bases, with 17 bases remaining between them. Germline V gene sequence: CDR1 MNHNY, CDR2 SVGAGI (reference sequence). With regard to this clone: Its target is not known.

Profiled with immunoSEQ multiplex PCR; TCRdb holds only in-frame clones, not every one. The table has about 100,000 clones, around 87% seen once. V usage is TRBV6-6 and J usage is TRBJ1-2; D is undetermined. The clonotype comes from an adult in good health. The source was peripheral blood, collected on day 0 of MenACWY control vaccination. The CDR3 bases are TGTGCCAGCAGTACCCCTGGAGGCTCCGGCTATGGCTACACCTTC. Translated: CASSTPGGSGYGYTF.